The table lists the clone carrying this TCR beta chain with many counts. Enrolled ophthalmopathy patients presented with a Clinical Activity Score of at least 3, a NOSPECS grade of at least 4, and disease duration under 3 months. The PBMCs had their origin in less than 13 ml of fresh peripheral blood. With 0 bases removed from V and 0 bases from J, the gap between germline ends came to 12 bases. The CDR3 contains 16 residues. Germline V gene data show CDR1 as DFQATT and CDR2 as SNEGSKA (reference sequence). This entry comes from a study of T cells in Graves' hyperthyroidism and ophthalmopathy. From RNA transcripts, TCR beta CDR3 regions were amplified. A set of HTBI primers served as the primers for a first-round RT-PCR of the TCR CDR3. One entry per CDR3 protein, called by TCRdb with MiXCR from the multiplex PCR reads. The table records almost 500,000 distinct CDR3 sequences, approximately 23% of them present only once.

The clonotype originates from a woman between 65 and 79 years old with Graves' ophthalmopathy. The chain links TRBV20-1 to TRBJ2-1; D may match TRBD1 or TRBD2 (7 bases each). Source material: blood. The CDR3 DNA reads as TGCAGTGCTAGAGATCAGGGGGGGGGCTCCTACAATGAGCAGTTCTTC. Translated: CSARDQGGGSYNEQFF.